These T cell receptor beta chains were read from a single sample in a study of blood T cell repertoires in COVID-19. Assay used: immunoSEQ multiplex PCR; TCRdb lists only in-frame clones, some missing. The sample holds approximately 220,000 clones; around 82% are singletons and the top ten take approximately 4.9%. The material sequenced was PBMCs or T cells enriched from blood (not recorded which). These receptors were taken from a woman aged 50 to 60 who had been exposed to COVID-19. CDR3s include the opening cysteine and the closing phenylalanine or tryptophan. The order of the fields is clone size, J gene, V gene, D gene, CDR3 protein, CDR3 DNA. A D gene is named only where the DNA matches it firmly. Size is omitted from some rows. Given values are once, few, many or a class for expanded clones.

many,TRBJ1-1,TRBV2,NA,CASSEAGEPEAFF,TGTGCCAGCAGTGAAGCCGGGGAACCTGAAGCTTTCTTT
NA,TRBJ2-5,TRBV5-4,TRBD1,CASSADRGGPKETQYF,TGTGCCAGCAGTGCGGACAGAGGGGGCCCGAAAGAGACCCAGTACTTC
NA,TRBJ1-6,TRBV19,TRBD1,CASSLTRDRVNPPLHF,TGTGCCAGTAGCCTGACCCGGGACAGGGTGAATCCACCCCTCCACTTT
NA,TRBJ1-4,TRBV13,NA,CASSSRGRTNEKLFF,TGTGCCAGCAGTTCGAGAGGGAGGACTAATGAAAAACTGTTTTTT
NA,TRBJ1-2,TRBV2,NA,CASCESFTGQLNYGYTF,TGTGCCAGCTGCGAATCCTTTACGGGACAACTTAACTATGGCTACACCTTC
NA,TRBJ2-1,TRBV29-1,TRBD2,CSVESLAGSSYNEQFF,TGCAGCGTTGAATCTTTAGCGGGTTCCTCCTACAATGAGCAGTTCTTC
NA,TRBJ2-3,TRBV28,TRBD2,CASSFHASGGAGDTQYF,TGTGCCAGCAGTTTCCACGCTAGCGGGGGGGCTGGGGATACGCAGTATTTT
NA,TRBJ2-7,TRBV3-1/TRBV3-2,NA,CASSDTGPYEQYF,TGTGCCAGCAGCGACACAGGCCCCTACGAGCAGTACTTC
NA,TRBJ1-2,TRBV5-1,TRBD1,CASSSKTGVKDGYTF,TGCGCCAGCAGCTCCAAGACAGGGGTGAAGGATGGCTACACCTTC
NA,TRBJ2-5,TRBV12-3/TRBV12-4,TRBD2,CASSVGGRGAQYF,TGTGCCAGCAGTGTCGGAGGGCGGGGGGCCCAGTACTTC
NA,TRBJ1-4,TRBV6-5,NA,CASSYALMGSEKLFF,TGTGCCAGCAGTTACGCCCTAATGGGCAGTGAAAAACTGTTTTTT
NA,TRBJ1-3,TRBV10-3,NA,CAISQNGNTIYF,TGTGCCATCAGTCAGAACGGAAACACCATATATTTT
NA,TRBJ1-2,TRBV6-2/TRBV6-3,TRBD1,CASSYRPQGAQGYTF,TGTGCCAGCAGTTACCGTCCTCAGGGGGCGCAGGGCTACACCTTC
NA,TRBJ1-5,TRBV19,TRBD1,CATKMRDRGGGQPQHF,TGTGCCACCAAAATGCGGGACAGGGGAGGAGGGCAGCCCCAGCATTTT
NA,TRBJ2-2,TRBV27,TRBD2,CASSPRKGTSGNTGELFF,TGTGCCAGCAGTCCCAGAAAAGGGACTAGCGGAAACACCGGGGAGCTGTTTTTT
NA,TRBJ2-1,TRBV11-2,TRBD2,CASRTSGGNEQFF,TGTGCCAGCCGCACTAGCGGGGGGAATGAGCAGTTCTTC
NA,TRBJ1-5,TRBV19,TRBD1,CATQRGQHNQPQHF,TGTGCCACCCAAAGGGGACAGCATAATCAGCCCCAGCATTTT
NA,TRBJ1-1,TRBV5-1,TRBD1,CASSLLGTVSNTEAFF,TGCGCCAGCAGCTTATTAGGGACAGTTTCGAACACTGAAGCTTTCTTT
once,TRBJ2-3,TRBV5-1,TRBD1,CASSLPDRVADTQYF,TGCGCCAGCAGCTTGCCGGACAGGGTGGCAGATACGCAGTATTTT
NA,TRBJ1-5,TRBV5-5,TRBD1,CASSSGQGRNQPQHF,TGTGCCAGCAGCTCCGGACAGGGCCGGAATCAGCCCCAGCATTTT
NA,TRBJ2-3,TRBV2,TRBD1,CASSGSDRFTDTQYF,TGTGCCAGCAGTGGGTCGGACAGGTTCACAGATACGCAGTATTTT
NA,TRBJ2-7,TRBV11-3,NA,CASSLDGRQYF,TGTGCCAGCAGCTTAGATGGGAGGCAGTACTTC
NA,TRBJ1-4,TRBV2,TRBD1,CASSLRTGQEKLFF,TGTGCCAGCAGCCTTCGGACAGGGCAAGAAAAACTGTTTTTT
NA,TRBJ1-2,TRBV5-5,TRBD1,CASSLQGSAYGYTF,TGTGCCAGCAGCTTACAGGGGTCGGCCTATGGCTACACCTTC
NA,TRBJ1-2,TRBV3-1/TRBV3-2,TRBD1,CASSQGSGTAYGYTF,TGTGCCAGCAGCCAAGGGTCTGGGACAGCTTATGGCTACACCTTC
NA,TRBJ1-1,TRBV5-1,NA,CASSTGMRPNLEYAEAFF,TGCGCCAGCAGCACCGGGATGAGGCCAAATCTGGAATATGCTGAAGCTTTCTTT
NA,TRBJ1-5,TRBV6-5,TRBD1,CASSAFQGANQPQHF,TGTGCCAGCAGCGCGTTTCAGGGGGCAAATCAGCCCCAGCATTTT
NA,TRBJ1-4,TRBV10-3,TRBD1,CAISDQGADEKLFF,TGTGCCATCAGTGACCAGGGGGCAGATGAAAAACTGTTTTTT
NA,TRBJ1-6,TRBV28,NA,CASSSPRNSPLHF,TGTGCCAGCAGTTCCCCCAGGAATTCACCCCTCCACTTT
NA,TRBJ2-3,TRBV14,TRBD2,CASSPQRGTDTQYF,TGTGCCAGCAGCCCGCAGCGGGGAACAGATACGCAGTATTTT
NA,TRBJ2-1,TRBV19,NA,CASSMTRGSYNEQFF,TGTGCCAGTAGTATGACCAGGGGCTCCTACAATGAGCAGTTCTTC
NA,TRBJ1-3,TRBV11-2,NA,CASSQGRGNTIYF,TGTGCCAGCAGCCAGGGGCGGGGAAACACCATATATTTT
once,TRBJ1-1,TRBV5-1,TRBD1,CASSPRGPPLNTEAFF,TGCGCCAGCAGCCCCAGGGGGCCGCCATTGAACACTGAAGCTTTCTTT
NA,TRBJ1-1,TRBV5-4,NA,CASSWGLHRNTEAFF,TGTGCCAGCAGCTGGGGGCTACATAGGAACACTGAAGCTTTCTTT
NA,TRBJ2-2,TRBV4-3,NA,CASSQEGQVPTGELFF,TGCGCCAGCAGCCAAGAGGGGCAGGTCCCCACCGGGGAGCTGTTTTTT
NA,TRBJ1-1,TRBV19,NA,CASSMAGTRPSVAEAFF,TGTGCCAGTAGTATGGCCGGGACACGGCCTTCTGTCGCTGAAGCTTTCTTT
NA,TRBJ1-3,TRBV3-1/TRBV3-2,TRBD1,CASRQTGTGNTIYF,TGTGCCAGCAGGCAGACAGGGACTGGAAACACCATATATTTT
NA,TRBJ1-2,TRBV18,TRBD1,CASSPPKDRANYGYTF,TGTGCCAGCTCACCCCCCAAGGACAGGGCTAACTATGGCTACACCTTC
once,TRBJ2-6,TRBV11-2,NA,CASSLVRDSGANVLTF,TGTGCCAGCAGCTTAGTCCGAGATTCTGGGGCCAACGTCCTGACTTTC
many,TRBJ1-5,TRBV6-5,NA,CASSSELEGGQPQHF,TGTGCCAGCAGTTCCGAATTGGAGGGCGGTCAGCCCCAGCATTTT
NA,TRBJ2-1,TRBV7-2,TRBD1,CASSLRQGGYNEQFF,TGTGCCAGCAGCTTACGACAGGGGGGGTACAATGAGCAGTTCTTC
few,TRBJ2-6,TRBV2,NA,CASSAQGSGANVLTF,TGTGCCAGCAGTGCCCAGGGGTCTGGGGCCAACGTCCTGACTTTC
NA,TRBJ2-1,TRBV11-2,NA,CASSISDRGLVHEQFF,TGTGCCAGCAGCATATCGGACAGGGGACTAGTCCATGAGCAGTTCTTC
NA,TRBJ1-1,TRBV19,NA,CASSIDSQGRGRNTEAFF,TGTGCCAGTAGTATAGATTCTCAGGGCAGGGGCAGGAACACTGAAGCTTTCTTT
NA,TRBJ1-1,TRBV6-2/TRBV6-3,NA,CASSYSTAGWAEAFF,TGTGCCAGCAGTTACTCGACCGCAGGGTGGGCTGAAGCTTTCTTT
NA,TRBJ2-7,TRBV9,TRBD1,CASSATPGQGGGQYF,TGTGCCAGCAGCGCGACCCCGGGACAGGGAGGGGGGCAGTACTTC
NA,TRBJ2-7,TRBV28,TRBD1,CASSRTGGIYEQYF,TGTGCCAGCAGCCGGACAGGGGGCATCTACGAGCAGTACTTC
NA,TRBJ1-2,TRBV7-8,TRBD1,CASSLDRQGLGNGYTF,TGTGCCAGCAGCTTAGACCGACAGGGTTTGGGGAATGGCTACACCTTC
NA,TRBJ2-1,TRBV7-9,TRBD2,CASSHPASGAPSSYNEQFF,TGTGCCAGCAGCCACCCCGCTAGCGGGGCCCCGAGCTCCTACAATGAGCAGTTCTTC
NA,TRBJ1-5,TRBV2,TRBD1,CASRLNTGQGGNQPQHF,TGTGCCAGCAGACTAAATACCGGACAGGGCGGCAATCAGCCCCAGCATTTT